What follows are 22 T cell receptor beta chains derived from one specimen sequenced in a study of breast tumors, draining lymph nodes, adjacent tissues. Each CDR3 protein is one row after TCRdb ran MiXCR on the multiplex PCR reads. The data show over 35,000 distinct CDR3 sequences, 35% to 40% seen once. Sequenced material: breast tumor tissue. The receptor source for this set is a female donor with breast cancer. Some clones in this sample may be carry-over from other donors' samples.

The chain joins TRBV6-1 to TRBJ2-1; tentatively, D is TRBD2 (5 bases). V was shortened by 8 bases and J by 5 bases, with 7 bases between the two germline ends. The CDR3 is 11 residues long. Germline V lookup: CDR1 MNHNS, CDR2 SASEGT. In nucleotides, the CDR3 is TGTGCCAGCTCCGGGGACAATGAGCAGTTCTTC. It is translated as CASSGDNEQFF.

This chain connects TRBV20-1 to TRBJ2-3; a possible D gene is TRBD2 (5 bases). CDR1 and CDR2 from the germline V gene are DFQATT and SNEGSKA (reference sequence). Trimming removed 1 base at V and 4 bases at J, with 15 bases between. The CDR3 has 15 residues. In nucleotides, the CDR3 is TGCAGTGCTAGAGCGCTCGGGATACACGCAGATACGCAGTATTTT. Protein: CSARALGIHADTQYF.

This clonotype was detected only once. The genes are TRBV7-2 and TRBJ2-1; weak D call: TRBD1 (7 bases). Trimming left V 5 bases short and J 6 bases short, with 14 bases between. CDR3 size: 14 residues. Germline CDR1 SGHTA, CDR2 FQGNSA. The CDR3 bases are TGTGCCAGCAGCCCGAACAGGGGAGGCAATGAGCAGTTCTTC. This sequence encodes CASSPNRGGNEQFF.

This clonotype has at least ten counts. V is TRBV20-1 and J is TRBJ2-7; D gene ambiguous. CDR1 and CDR2 from the germline V gene are DFQATT and SNEGSKA (reference sequence). The CDR3 totals 11 residues. The ends were cut back, 6 bases at V and 5 bases at J, with 11 bases in the middle. The CDR3 loop is CSAPGPDEQYF. CDR3 nucleotide sequence: TGCAGTGCCCCCGGGCCCGACGAGCAGTACTTC.

This clonotype came up many times. The rearrangement links TRBV6-2 or TRBV6-3 to TRBJ2-7; 13 nucleotides agree with TRBD2. From germline, CDR1 is MNHEY and CDR2 SVGEGT. The CDR3 covers 16 residues. V dropped 4 bases and J dropped 7; count of bases not matched to a gene: 10. CDR3: CASSSWTSGRPEEQYF. The CDR3 nucleotides read TGTGCCAGCAGTTCCTGGACTAGCGGGAGACCGGAAGAGCAGTACTTC.

About this clonotype itself: This clone may be a read error of a much larger clone one base away. The CDR3 spells CASSSTPGLGRYF. The CDR3 DNA sequence: TGTGCCAGCAGTTCAACGCCGGGACTAGGGCGGTACTTC. The V gene is TRBV27, the J gene TRBJ2-7, with 8 bases lining up with TRBD2. Trimming removed 4 bases from V and 12 bases from J; junction bases left unmatched: 11. Per the germline V gene, CDR1 is MNHEY and CDR2 is SMNVEV (reference sequence). The CDR3 is 13 residues long.

On this clonotype itself: It is likely a read error, because the conserved phenylalanine at the end of the CDR3 is missing. V usage is TRBV6-4 and J usage is TRBJ2-5; possibly TRBD1 for D (6 bases). V was clipped by 6 bases and J by 5 bases, with 19 bases between them. The germline gives CDR1 MRHNA, CDR2 SNTAGT. CDR3 length equals 15 residues. The CDR3 reads CASSAGTSGRETQYP. The CDR3 DNA reads as TGTGCCAGCAGCGCCGGGACATCCGGGCGGGAGACCCAGTACCCC.

The J gene is TRBJ2-1, the V gene TRBV6-6, with a tentative D call TRBD1 (5 bases). Germline lookup yields CDR1 MNHNY and CDR2 SVGAGI (reference sequence). The V and J ends lost 5 bases and 9 bases respectively, with 14 bases between them. The CDR3 is 13 amino acids. CDR3 nucleotide sequence: TGTGCCAGCAGTACGACCCCACAGGTTGAGCAGTTCTTC. Protein sequence: CASSTTPQVEQFF.

The chain carries TRBV20-1 and TRBJ2-5, with 7 bases matching TRBD1. The CDR3 runs 14 residues. V lost 2 bases, J lost 5 bases, and 8 bases stayed unmatched. Germline V gives CDR1 DFQATT, CDR2 SNEGSKA (reference sequence). CDR3 sequence (DNA): TGCAGTGCTAGAACTCCGGGACAGAAGGAGACCCAGTACTTC. Its protein is CSARTPGQKETQYF.

This clonotype qualifies as medium-sized. The genes are TRBV20-1 and TRBJ2-1; TRBD1 aligns across 8 bases. The CDR3 is 13 amino acids. The V gene end was trimmed by 4 bases and the J gene end by 8 bases; junction bases not matched to a gene: 7. In germline, CDR1 is DFQATT, CDR2 SNEGSKA (reference sequence). The CDR3 bases are TGCAGTGCTATAGGGCAGGGGGCAGATGAGCAGTTCTTC. As protein: CSAIGQGADEQFF.

The table lists this clonotype with many counts. The chain employs TRBV7-2 and TRBJ2-7; the match to TRBD1 covers 7 bases. The germline gives CDR1 SGHTA, CDR2 FQGNSA. The CDR3 extends over 15 amino acids. Trimming at V came to 3 bases and at J to 2 bases, leaving 7 bases not matched to a gene. The chain's CDR3 is CASSFAHRGPYEQYF. The CDR3 region has the DNA TGTGCCAGCAGCTTCGCCCACAGGGGCCCCTACGAGCAGTACTTC.

Concerning this clonotype itself: The germline gene is not matched at one end of the junction; a read error may be the cause. V gene TRBV25-1 combines with J gene TRBJ2-3, with 8 bases aligning to TRBD1. Per the germline V gene, CDR1 is MGHDK and CDR2 is SYGVNS. This CDR3 spans 16 amino acids. The CDR3 DNA reads TGCGCCAGCAGTGAATATAAGCCAGGGGGCACAGATGCGCAGTATTTT. This gives the protein CASSEYKPGGTDAQYF.

About this clonotype: This may stem from a read error, because a much larger clone lies one nucleotide away. J is TRBJ2-1 and V is TRBV24-1, with 8 bases lining up with TRBD1. CDR3 length equals 14 residues. Germline-derived CDR1 and CDR2 are KGHDR and SFDVKD. Unmatched junction bases numbered 15, after V lost 9 bases and J lost 12 bases. The CDR3 loop is CATGDGQGGRGQFF. The CDR3 nucleotides are TGTGCCACCGGGGATGGACAGGGCGGCCGTGGGCAGTTCTTC.

This clonotype was detected ten times or more. This chain uses TRBV20-1 with TRBJ2-5; 9 bases match TRBD1. V was clipped by 3 bases and J by 7 bases; unmatched bases: 9. The CDR3 length is 14 residues. Germline CDR1 and CDR2: DFQATT and SNEGSKA (reference sequence). CDR3 nucleotide sequence: TGCAGTGCTAGCCGCACAGGGGGCGCAGGGACCCAGTACTTC. Its protein is CSASRTGGAGTQYF.

This chain connects TRBV7-2 to TRBJ2-7, with a weak D call TRBD1 (5 bases). Trimming took 1 base from V and 3 from J, leaving 7 bases between them. The CDR3 spans 13 residues. Germline assignment: CDR1 SGHTA and CDR2 FQGNSA. In DNA, the CDR3 is TGTGCCAGCAGCTTAGGACAGAACTACGAGCAGTACTTC. It encodes CASSLGQNYEQYF.

This clonotype was recorded at least ten times. The V and J genes are TRBV7-8 and TRBJ2-1, with TRBD2 matching over 7 bases. V lost 5 bases, J lost 2 bases, and 3 bases stayed unmatched. The germline V gene has CDR1 SGHVS and CDR2 FQNEAQ. This CDR3 has 14 residues. This chain's CDR3 is CASSLTSAYNEQFF. CDR3 DNA: TGTGCCAGCAGCCTAACTAGCGCCTACAATGAGCAGTTCTTC.

This clonotype occurred once. A read error is possible here, since a much larger clone lies one base away. The chain is built from TRBV3-1 and TRBJ1-5, with D unclear. The V gene lost 4 bases and the J gene lost 7 bases, with 8 bases spanning the gap. This CDR3 region has 12 residues. The germline CDR1 and CDR2 sequences are LGHDT and YNNKEL (reference sequence). CDR3 sequence: CASSPGWQPQHF. The CDR3 DNA follows: TGTGCCAGCAGCCCGGGCTGGCAGCCCCAGCATTTT.

This clonotype was recorded many times. The V call is TRBV4-1, the J call TRBJ2-7; D gene ambiguous. In germline, CDR1 is MGHRA, CDR2 YSYEKL. With 1 base removed from V and 7 bases from J, the gap between germline ends came to 11 bases. The CDR3 runs 13 residues. The CDR3 DNA reads as TGCGCCAGCAGCCAAGGGAAGGTCCGGGAGCAGTACTTC. It codes for CASSQGKVREQYF.

This clonotype is labeled medium-sized (0.01 to 0.1%). This rearrangement joins TRBV9 to TRBJ2-1; no clear D. The V end was cut by 1 base, the J end by 5 bases, with 1 base between. Germline CDR1 reads SGDLS; CDR2 reads YYNGEE. This CDR3 has 11 amino acids. CDR3 sequence: CASSVNNEQFF. Written as DNA, the CDR3 is TGTGCCAGCAGCGTAAACAATGAGCAGTTCTTC.

This clonotype was recorded many times. This chain links TRBV2 with TRBJ2-2; TRBD1 matches at 8 bases. From germline, CDR1 is SNHLY and CDR2 FYNNEI. CDR3 length: 18 amino acids. V dropped 2 bases and J dropped 6; count of bases not matched to a gene: 14. The CDR3 region has the DNA TGTGCCAGCAGTGAACAACCCCTTGGCAGGGGGCTGGCCGGGGAGCTGTTTTTT. This gives the protein CASSEQPLGRGLAGELFF.

This clonotype has only a few counts. The chain combines TRBV6-5 with TRBJ1-2, with D tentatively TRBD1 (5 bases). The CDR3 covers 15 residues. Germline values: CDR1 MNHEY, CDR2 SVGAGI. The V and J ends lost 1 base and 6 bases respectively, with 15 bases between them. The CDR3 DNA follows: TGTGCCAGCAGTTACTTGGCAGGTGGGACCCATGGCTACACCTTC. It translates to CASSYLAGGTHGYTF.

This chain connects TRBV7-8 to TRBJ2-1, with a weak D call TRBD1 (5 bases). CDR1 and CDR2 (germline): SGHVS, FQNEAQ. The CDR3 loop spans 15 amino acids. V lost 1 base to trimming and J lost 2 bases, with 9 bases between them. The CDR3 nucleotides read TGTGCCAGCAGCTTAGATGGCAGGGCCTACAATGAGCAGTTCTTC. Protein: CASSLDGRAYNEQFF.